This T cell receptor beta chain was sequenced during a study of preoperative IRX-2 immunotherapy in early breast cancer. Treatment defined: preoperative locoregional IRX-2 cytokine immunotherapy. Preoperative locoregional IRX-2 cytokine immunotherapy was tested in the phase Ib source study. Germline V gives CDR1 SGHRS, CDR2 YFSETQ. This CDR3 is built from 14 residues. J lost 6 bases, V lost 4 bases, and 3 bases had no gene match. Using immunoSEQ multiplex PCR, the repertoire was profiled, and TCRdb retains in-frame clones only, with some absent. Among fewer than 40,000 clones listed, roughly 95% were seen once.

The clonotype comes from a human donor with breast cancer. The material was obtained from a patient treated with IRX-2 immunotherapy. The chain has TRBV5-1 and TRBJ1-6, with TRBD1 matching 8 bases. For the CDR3, the DNA is TGCGCCAGCAGCCCCGGACAGGGTAATTCACCCCTCCACTTT. Protein: CASSPGQGNSPLHF.